This T cell receptor (beta chain) comes out of a study of T cells after yellow fever vaccination. Study context: Fractions of low cell number were prepared using SMART-Seq v4 Ultra Low Input.

Points from the study as a whole: On re-exposure, the response was weaker but peaked faster, at day 5 versus 15. Of the clonotypes, a small share occurred in both CD4 and CD8 compartments. Subsequent booster samples again held most clones from primary vaccination (96% CD4, approximately 86% CD8).

V was pared by 4 bases and J by 4 bases, with 5 bases of the junction left unmatched. Germline V gives CDR1 SGHTA, CDR2 FQGTGA. The CDR3 is made up of 16 amino acids. A few counts support this clonotype. What it binds is unknown. One entry per CDR3 protein, called by TCRdb with MiXCR from the 5' RACE reads. Of fewer than 500,000 distinct CDR3 sequences in the sample, around 19% were seen once. V gene TRBV7-3 combines with J gene TRBJ2-5; 14 positions agree with TRBD2. The starting material was PBMCs, obtained before the yellow fever booster vaccination. This TCR came from a man younger than 35 who received the YFV17D yellow fever vaccine. The CDR3 sequence is CASSSSGLAGGETQYF. The CDR3 coding sequence is TGTGCCAGCAGCTCCTCCGGACTAGCGGGGGGAGAGACCCAGTACTTC.